Below, 8 T cell receptor beta chains from the same sample are listed, as sequenced in a study of T cell changes during pregnancy in multiple sclerosis. Using immunoSEQ multiplex PCR, the repertoire was profiled, and TCRdb retains in-frame clones only, with some absent. The table has tens of thousands of clones, under 95% seen once; the top ten hold 0.9% to 0.95%. The starting material was peripheral blood, obtained before pregnancy. The receptors were gathered from a female donor with multiple sclerosis, enrolled in a pregnancy study.

The V gene is TRBV7-9, the J gene TRBJ2-1; 7 nucleotides match TRBD1. The CDR3 extends over 14 amino acids. CDR1 and CDR2 (germline): SEHNR, FQNEAQ (reference sequence). V was pared by 4 bases and J by 6 bases, with 6 bases of the junction left unmatched. The CDR3 DNA follows: TGTGCCAGCAGCTCCCCGGCAGGGGGCAATGAGCAGTTCTTC. It yields the protein CASSSPAGGNEQFF.

The gene calls are TRBV30 and TRBJ2-3; D not certain. Between the trimmed V and J ends, which lost 1 base and 0 bases, there was a span of 8 bases. Germline CDR1 and CDR2: GTSNPN and SVGIG (reference sequence). The CDR3 sequence is 14 residues long. CDR3 sequence: CAWSGGFSTDTQYF. CDR3 DNA: TGTGCCTGGAGTGGAGGCTTTAGCACAGATACGCAGTATTTT.

J is TRBJ2-7 and V is TRBV28; TRBD1 is a possible D gene (6 bases). This CDR3 has 16 amino acids. The V gene lost 11 bases and the J gene lost 3 bases, with 26 bases spanning the gap. The germline V gene has CDR1 MDHEN and CDR2 SYDVKM. Here the CDR3 reads CAHSGPIRTARYEQYF. The DNA of the CDR3 is TGTGCCCATTCGGGGCCGATTCGGACAGCGCGCTACGAGCAGTACTTC. Drawing the rest from reference TRBV28 and TRBJ2-7, the complete variable domain is DVKVTQSSRYLVKRTGEKVFLECVQDMDHENMFWYRQDPGLGLRLIYFSYDVKMKEKGDIPEGYSVSREKKERFSLILESASTNQTSMYLCAHSGPIRTARYEQYFGPGTRLTVT.

The chain has TRBV9 and TRBJ2-3; D perhaps matches TRBD2 (6 bases). V was cut by 4 bases and J by 0 bases, with 12 bases left in between. CDR1 and CDR2 from the germline V gene are SGDLS and YYNGEE. The CDR3 loop spans 15 amino acids. CDR3 in amino acids: CASSKAGGSTDTQYF. In nucleotides, the CDR3 is TGTGCCAGCAGCAAAGCCGGGGGAAGCACAGATACGCAGTATTTT.

The chain links TRBV5-8 to TRBJ2-7; no clear D. Per germline, CDR1 SGHTS and CDR2 YDEGEE. The ends were cut back, 0 bases at V and 2 bases at J, with 9 bases in the middle. This CDR3 comprises 14 residues. The CDR3 sequence is CASSLDGLPYEQYF. The CDR3 coding sequence is TGTGCCAGCAGCTTGGACGGTTTACCCTACGAGCAGTACTTC. The full variable domain, completed using reference TRBV5-8 and TRBJ2-7, is EAGVTQSPTHLIKTRGQQATLRCSPISGHTSVYWYQQALGLGLQFLLWYDEGEERNRGNFPPRFSGRQFPNYSSELNVNALELEDSALYLCASSLDGLPYEQYFGPGTRLTVT.

The gene calls are TRBV27 and TRBJ2-3, with D perhaps TRBD1 (8 bases). Germline V gives CDR1 MNHEY, CDR2 SMNVEV (reference sequence). V lost 6 bases, J lost 1 base, and 26 bases lay in between. This CDR3 has 19 amino acids. CDR3 residues: CASSPRGRGLRPGTDTQYF. The CDR3 DNA reads as TGTGCCAGCAGCCCCAGGGGGCGGGGGTTGCGGCCCGGCACAGATACGCAGTATTTT.

The rearrangement joins TRBV4-1 to TRBJ2-1, with 7 bases fitting TRBD2. The CDR3 is 15 amino acids. J lost 4 bases, V lost 3 bases, and 6 bases had no gene match. CDR1 is MGHRA, CDR2 YSYEKL, per germline. This CDR3 reads CASSQASGPYNEQFF. CDR3 DNA: TGCGCCAGCAGCCAGGCTAGCGGCCCTTACAATGAGCAGTTCTTC.

The chain joins TRBV9 to TRBJ2-3, with D maybe TRBD2 (7 bases). The CDR3 is 16 amino acids. Looked up from germline, CDR1 is SGDLS and CDR2 is YYNGEE. The ends were cut back, 4 bases at V and 1 base at J, with 16 bases in the middle. In DNA form, the CDR3 reads TGTGCCAGCAGCTTAAGATGGGGGGGCGGCACAGATACGCAGTATTTT. This encodes CASSLRWGGGTDTQYF. The variable domain in full, completed from reference TRBV9 and TRBJ2-3, reads DSGVTQTPKHLITATGQRVTLRCSPRSGDLSVYWYQQSLDQGLQFLIQYYNGEERAKGNILERFSAQQFPDLHSELNLSSLELGDSALYFCASSLRWGGGTDTQYFGPGTRLTVL.